These T cell receptor beta chains were read from a single sample in a study of cytomegalovirus exposure and HLA in healthy donors. The table came from immunoSEQ multiplex PCR; TCRdb's copy has only in-frame clones and leaves some out. The sample records 97,000 or so clones, roughly 87% being singletons. The specimen sequenced was PBMCs. The receptors originated from a man between 18 and 29 years old in good health and CMV-seropositive. Both conserved end residues are part of each CDR3. D genes are given only for firm matches. Clone size is not always given. Where it is, it says once, few, many or a class for expanded clones.

>NA|once|TRBJ2-1|13|TRBV29-1
TGCAGCGTTGACCGGGACATATACAATGAGCAGTTCTTC
CSVDRDIYNEQFF
>TRBD1|NA|TRBJ1-1|15|TRBV5-4
TGTGCCAGCAGCTTGTTGGGACAGGGGTGGACTGAAGCTTTCTTT
CASSLLGQGWTEAFF
>TRBD2|NA|TRBJ2-5|15|TRBV5-4
TGTGCCTCCAACTCCGGGGGGGGGTTCCAAGAGACCCAGTACTTC
CASNSGGGFQETQYF
>TRBD2|NA|TRBJ2-7|14|TRBV4-2
TGTGCCAGCAGCCCAGGGAGGGCAGTCTACGAGCAGTACTTC
CASSPGRAVYEQYF
>NA|NA|TRBJ1-1|16|TRBV14
TGTGCCAGCAGCCAATGGGGTGGGGCGGTGGGTACTGAAGCTTTCTTT
CASSQWGGAVGTEAFF
>TRBD2|once|TRBJ2-1|15|TRBV7-2
TGTGCCAGCAGCGCAGCGGGAGGGCCCTACAATGAGCAGTTCTTC
CASSAAGGPYNEQFF
>TRBD2|NA|TRBJ2-7|16|TRBV28
TGTGCCAGCAGTCTCGGACTGGCGGGAGGTCACTACGAGCAGTACTTC
CASSLGLAGGHYEQYF
>TRBD1|NA|TRBJ1-3|12|TRBV5-1
TGCGCCAGCAGCTTGGAGGGGGACAGCCGGAATTTT
CASSLEGDSRNF
>NA|NA|TRBJ2-5|12|TRBV6-6
TGTGCCAGCGCGGGGGCAGGAGAGACCCAGTACTTC
CASAGAGETQYF
>TRBD2|NA|TRBJ2-5|15|TRBV11-3
TGTGCCAGCAGCTTAGCGGGGGGGCCTGATGAGACCCAGTACTTC
CASSLAGGPDETQYF
>TRBD2|NA|TRBJ2-5|15|TRBV5-8
TGTGCCAGCAGCTCCGGGACTAGGGGCAGAGAGACCCAGTACTTC
CASSSGTRGRETQYF
>NA|NA|TRBJ1-3|15|TRBV4-3
TGCGCCAGCAGCCAAGGACAGAGCTCTGGAAACACCATATATTTT
CASSQGQSSGNTIYF
>TRBD2|NA|TRBJ2-7|14|TRBV9
TGTGCCAGCAGCGCCACTAGCGGGGGGGACGAGCAGTACTTC
CASSATSGGDEQYF
>TRBD1|NA|TRBJ2-3|17|TRBV27
TGTGCCAGCAGTTTGGAGAAGGGACAGGCCGGGTCAGATACGCAGTATTTT
CASSLEKGQAGSDTQYF
>NA|once|TRBJ2-1|14|TRBV5-1
TGCGCCAGCAGCTTGGATTCGGGGGGCGATGAGCAGTTCTTC
CASSLDSGGDEQFF
>NA|NA|TRBJ1-1|14|TRBV19
TGTGCCAGTAGTATAAGGGCAGGAGGCACTGAAGCTTTCTTT
CASSIRAGGTEAFF
>TRBD1|NA|TRBJ1-5|16|TRBV7-8
TGTGCCAGCAGCTCTAGAGGGACAGGGGACAATCAGCCCCAGCATTTT
CASSSRGTGDNQPQHF
>NA|NA|TRBJ1-2|11|TRBV6-4
TGTGCCAGCAGAGGGGATAATGGCTACACCTTC
CASRGDNGYTF
>NA|NA|TRBJ2-3|18|TRBV11-3
TGTGCCAGCAGCTTAGATTCCCAGGCCGCCGGTAACACAGATACGCAGTATTTT
CASSLDSQAAGNTDTQYF
>TRBD1|NA|TRBJ2-2|16|TRBV5-6
TGTGCCAGCAGTCACGCCGGGACAGCTAACACCGGGGAGCTGTTTTTT
CASSHAGTANTGELFF
>NA|NA|TRBJ2-7|14|TRBV5-1
TGCGCCAGCAGCTTGGCAGGGGCCCCATACGAGCAGTACTTC
CASSLAGAPYEQYF
>NA|NA|TRBJ2-3|15|TRBV11-3
TGTGCCAGCAGCTTAGGCGACAGGTACACAGATACGCAGTATTTT
CASSLGDRYTDTQYF
>NA|NA|TRBJ1-2|17|TRBV25-1
TGTGCCAGCAGTGCGATGACCGGGAAGGGGGTGGCTCATGGCTACACCTTC
CASSAMTGKGVAHGYTF
>TRBD2|NA|TRBJ2-5|15|TRBV4-1
TGCGCCAGCAGCCAACTAACCGGGGGGGATTTAACCCAGTACTTC
CASSQLTGGDLTQYF